Following are 5 T cell receptor beta chains from one sample sequenced in a study of blood T cell repertoires in COVID-19. The method was immunoSEQ multiplex PCR; TCRdb's version includes in-frame clones alone and lacks a portion of them. The sample yields fewer than 300,000 clones, approximately 85% seen once. The sample comprised PBMCs or T cells enriched from blood (not recorded which). The source of these receptors is a woman aged 25 to 39 who had recovered from COVID-19.

This clone appeared once. V is TRBV28 and J is TRBJ2-3; TRBD1 is a possible D gene (5 bases). V was cut by 11 bases and J by 2 bases, with 14 bases left in between. This CDR3 spans 13 amino acids. CDR1 is MDHEN and CDR2 is SYDVKM in the germline V gene. CDR3 amino acids: CAVRQPVTDTQYF. The CDR3 bases are TGTGCCGTCCGACAGCCGGTCACAGATACGCAGTATTTT.

This clone was detected only once. The rearrangement joins TRBV12-3 or TRBV12-4 to TRBJ1-2, with D tentatively TRBD1 (6 bases). There are 12 residues in the CDR3. V was shortened by 2 bases and J by 7 bases, with 8 bases between the two germline ends. CDR3 protein: CASSLWGPGYTF. In DNA form, the CDR3 reads TGTGCCAGCAGTTTATGGGGGCCTGGCTACACCTTC.

The V and J genes are TRBV29-1 and TRBJ2-7, with TRBD2 identical over 14 bases. There are 15 residues in the CDR3. V shed 4 bases and J 5 bases; nucleotides not matched to a gene: 7. The germline CDR1 and CDR2 sequences are SQVTM and ANQGSEA. The CDR3 reads CSVGAGLAGGHEQYF. Written as DNA, the CDR3 is TGCAGCGTTGGGGCTGGACTAGCGGGAGGCCACGAGCAGTACTTC.

The count of this clone is one. The chain is built from TRBV5-1 and TRBJ1-2; 7 bases map to TRBD1. V was clipped by 6 bases and J by 7 bases; unmatched bases: 15. The length of the CDR3 is 15 residues. Germline V CDR1 and CDR2: SGHRS, YFSETQ. The CDR3 protein is CASNSGDRDRSGYTF. The CDR3 nucleotides read TGCGCCAGCAATTCGGGGGACCGGGACAGATCTGGCTACACCTTC.

The V and J genes are TRBV18 and TRBJ2-2; 7 bases are a match to TRBD2. After removal of 10 bases from V and 4 bases from J, the junction contained 12 bases not matched to a gene. The V gene's germline CDR1 is KGHSH and CDR2 LQKENI. CDR3 length equals 15 residues. CDR3 nucleotides: TGTGCCACTCAAAGCGGGACTCAGCCCACCGGGGAGCTGTTTTTT. Translating gives CATQSGTQPTGELFF.